These T cell receptor beta chains were read from a single sample in a study of shared clonotypes between healthy human individuals. Some clones are missing from TCRdb's copy, which holds only in-frame ones; the method was immunoSEQ multiplex PCR. The repertoire includes millions of clones, around 90% of them detected once, and about 0.13% sits in the top ten. Sequenced sample: naive CD4+ T cells sorted from blood. The receptors shown here come from a young man in good health. Each CDR3 is given with its conserved first and last residue. The D gene is left open where the match is weak. Clone size appears in some rows only: once, few, many, or a class for an expanded clone.

v_call	j_call	d_call	clone_size	cdr3_aa	cdr3_nt
TRBV4-1	TRBJ1-1	TRBD1	NA	CASSQGTTGVNTEAFF	TGCGCCAGCAGCCAAGGCACCACAGGGGTGAACACTGAAGCTTTCTTT
TRBV7-9	TRBJ1-1	TRBD1	once	CASSLGDRNTEAFF	TGTGCCAGCAGCTTGGGGGACAGGAACACTGAAGCTTTCTTT
TRBV18	TRBJ2-2	TRBD1	NA	CASSRDRTGELFF	TGTGCCAGCTCAAGGGACAGGACCGGGGAGCTGTTTTTT
TRBV4-1	TRBJ1-5	NA	NA	CASSQEWGAKPQHF	TGCGCCAGCAGCCAAGAATGGGGGGCCAAGCCCCAGCATTTT
TRBV6-5	TRBJ2-3	NA	NA	CASSPLNLDTQYF	TGTGCCAGCAGTCCCCTCAACTTGGATACGCAGTATTTT
TRBV6-4	TRBJ1-1	NA	NA	CASRPNWVNTEAFF	TGTGCCAGCAGACCAAATTGGGTGAACACTGAAGCTTTCTTT
TRBV9	TRBJ1-3	NA	NA	CASSVDRAGNTIYF	TGTGCCAGCAGCGTAGACAGGGCTGGAAACACCATATATTTT
TRBV18	TRBJ2-1	NA	NA	CASSRPVGPVNEQFF	TGTGCCAGCTCACGGCCGGTTGGGCCTGTCAATGAGCAGTTCTTC
TRBV9	TRBJ1-5	NA	NA	CASSQGLGGNQPQHF	TGTGCCAGCAGCCAAGGGTTGGGCGGAAATCAGCCCCAGCATTTT
TRBV5-4	TRBJ2-5	TRBD2	NA	CASRSYSGGETQYF	TGTGCCAGCAGGTCCTATAGCGGGGGGGAGACCCAGTACTTC